The clone carrying this T cell receptor (beta chain) was observed at least ten times. Its matching antigen is unknown. The record originates from a study of response to subunit inactivated influenza vaccine. Broader study findings: Every seasonal influenza vaccination brings in few new T cells, the authors suggested.

Via MiXCR, TCRdb re-called the RT-PCR reads, giving one row per CDR3 protein. This repertoire shows fewer than 650,000 distinct CDR3 sequences, over 10% found once; its top ten account for 10% to 15%. The CDR3 length is 16 residues. The V gene's germline CDR1 is MGHDK and CDR2 SYGVNS. V gave up 1 base and J gave up 5 bases, with 15 bases separating them. The sequencing here drew on PBMCs from blood, taken about 6 weeks after vaccination. The receptor comes from a man aged 50-60 years who received an inactivated influenza vaccine. The J gene is TRBJ2-1, the V gene TRBV25-1; perhaps TRBD2 as D (6 bases). CDR3 DNA sequence: TGTGCCAGCAGTGAATTTAGCGGCCTTTCCCACAATGAGCAGTTCTTC. Its protein product is CASSEFSGLSHNEQFF. The whole variable domain, filled in from reference TRBV25-1 and TRBJ2-1, reads EADIYQTPRYLVIGTGKKITLECSQTMGHDKMYWYQQDPGMELHLIHYSYGVNSTEKGDLSSESTVSRIRTEHFPLTLESARPSHTSQYLCASSEFSGLSHNEQFFGPGTRLTVL.